Following are 10 T cell receptor beta chains from one sample sequenced in a study of blood T cell repertoires in COVID-19. TCRdb's table, derived via immunoSEQ multiplex PCR, lists solely in-frame clones and lacks some. The sample lists 70,000 to 100,000 clones, around nine tenths occurring once. Sequencing input: peripheral blood. The receptors here all came from a woman in her 70s with acute or convalescent COVID-19.

The chain employs TRBV28 and TRBJ1-2; 9 bases agree with TRBD1. Germline V gene data show CDR1 as MDHEN and CDR2 as SYDVKM. There are 15 residues in the CDR3. Germline trimming cut 2 bases from V and 6 bases from J; bases unmatched to any gene: 7. CDR3 region: CASSLNRRQGDGYTF. In DNA, the CDR3 is TGTGCCAGCAGTTTAAATAGGAGACAGGGGGATGGCTACACCTTC.

This chain joins TRBV29-1 and TRBJ2-1; TRBD2 aligns across 14 bases. Per the germline V gene, CDR1 is SQVTM and CDR2 is ANQGSEA. The V segment lost 4 bases and the J segment 3 bases; nucleotides outside the gene matches: 2. This CDR3 spans 15 amino acids. In DNA form, the CDR3 reads TGCAGCGTTGTAGGGACTAGCGGGAGCTACAATGAGCAGTTCTTC. Protein sequence: CSVVGTSGSYNEQFF.

The chain employs TRBV30 and TRBJ2-1; the match to TRBD2 covers 10 bases. V was pared by 2 bases and J by 8 bases, with 9 bases of the junction left unmatched. The CDR3 loop spans 15 amino acids. Germline CDR1 GTSNPN, CDR2 SVGIG (reference sequence). The CDR3 is CAWSRPSGSWDEQFF. In nucleotides, the CDR3 is TGTGCCTGGAGTCGTCCTAGCGGGAGTTGGGATGAGCAGTTCTTC.

The genes are TRBV29-1 and TRBJ1-2; 7 bases align to TRBD1. V was clipped by 3 bases and J by 3 bases; unmatched bases: 10. CDR1 is SQVTM and CDR2 is ANQGSEA in the germline V gene. The length of the CDR3 is 15 residues. This chain's CDR3 is CSVDGTDWRDYGYTF. CDR3 DNA: TGCAGCGTTGACGGGACAGATTGGAGAGACTATGGCTACACCTTC.

The chain is built from TRBV27 and TRBJ1-6; D is unclear. CDR1 and CDR2 from the germline V gene are MNHEY and SMNVEV (reference sequence). Deletions cut 1 base from V and 2 bases from J, with 9 bases between. The CDR3 is 16 amino acids. The CDR3 reads CASSLYGSAYNSPLHF. CDR3 DNA sequence: TGTGCCAGCAGTTTATACGGTAGCGCCTATAATTCACCCCTCCACTTT.

This clone was found once. The chain joins TRBV11-2 to TRBJ2-1, with D maybe TRBD2 (6 bases). The CDR3 is made up of 15 amino acids. Trimming cost V 0 bases and J 4 bases, with 10 bases left between them. CDR1 is SGHAT, CDR2 FQNNGV, per germline. CDR3 nucleotide sequence: TGTGCCAGCAGCTTAGATGGGGGGATATACAATGAGCAGTTCTTC. This sequence encodes CASSLDGGIYNEQFF.

The chain links TRBV3-1 (or the pseudogene TRBV3-2) to TRBJ1-2; maybe TRBD1 (6 bases). There are 13 residues in the CDR3. CDR1 is LGHDT, CDR2 YNNKEL, per germline (reference sequence). Deletions cut 5 bases from V and 1 base from J, with 8 bases between. CDR3 sequence: CASSGQFNYGYTF. As DNA, the CDR3 is TGTGCCAGCAGCGGACAGTTTAACTATGGCTACACCTTC.

The rearrangement links TRBV7-6 to TRBJ2-1; a weak D match, TRBD2 (5 bases). CDR3 size: 17 residues. Germline-derived CDR1 and CDR2 are SGHVS and FNYEAQ. With 1 base removed from V and 2 bases from J, the gap between germline ends came to 15 bases. CDR3 residues: CASSLGSGSAPYNEQFF. The CDR3 DNA is TGTGCCAGCAGCTTAGGGTCGGGGTCAGCCCCCTACAATGAGCAGTTCTTC. The entire variable domain, with the rest obtained from reference TRBV7-6 and TRBJ2-1, is as follows: GAGVSQSPRYKVTKRGQDVALRCDPISGHVSLYWYRQALGQGPEFLTYFNYEAQQDKSGLPNDRFSAERPEGSISTLTIQRTEQRDSAMYRCASSLGSGSAPYNEQFFGPGTRLTVL.

The chain has TRBV6-6 and TRBJ2-1; TRBD2 aligns across 7 bases. This CDR3 region has 15 residues. Germline trimming cut 7 bases from V and 1 base from J; bases unmatched to any gene: 7. Germline V gene lookup returns CDR1 MNHNY and CDR2 SVGAGI (reference sequence). This CDR3 reads CASTPTSLSYNEQFF. The DNA of the CDR3 is TGTGCCAGCACCCCGACTAGCTTGTCCTACAATGAGCAGTTCTTC.

CDR3 bases: TGTGCCAGCAGCTTAGGACAGGGGATACTGCCGGAGACCCAGTACTTC. It specifies CASSLGQGILPETQYF. The chain couples TRBV7-9 to TRBJ2-5, with 8 bases that match TRBD1. The junction had 9 bases not matched to a gene; V was cut back by 1 base and J by 5 bases. This CDR3 is 16 amino acids long. The germline V gene encodes CDR1 SEHNR and CDR2 FQNEAQ (reference sequence).